Listed here are 4 T cell receptor beta chains from one sample, sequenced in a study of tumor and adjacent non-tumor tissue in lung cancer. RNA was extracted from bulk tissue without any cell sorting. This non-tumor lung sample came from over 3 cm beyond the tumor edge. TCRbeta libraries were built with three rounds of nested PCR, modified from ARM-PCR. Each CDR3 protein is one row after TCRdb ran MiXCR on the multiplex PCR reads. The sample contains around 75,000 distinct CDR3 sequences, 65% to 75% of which appear only once. Sequencing was performed on distant non-tumor lung tissue. The receptors here all came from a woman in her 50s with non-small cell lung cancer.

This clonotype is labeled medium-sized. The gene calls are TRBV11-3 and TRBJ2-3; 7 nucleotides line up with TRBD1. Per germline, CDR1 SGHNT and CDR2 YENEEA. The CDR3 length is 14 residues. Unmatched junction bases numbered 4, after V lost 3 bases and J lost 4 bases. The CDR3, as DNA: TGTGCCAGCAGCTTGGACAGGCTGGCAGATACGCAGTATTTT. It is translated as CASSLDRLADTQYF.

There are a few counts of this clonotype. An end of the junction does not agree with germline; a read error may underlie this. V usage is TRBV20-1 and J usage is TRBJ2-5, with TRBD2 identical over 12 bases. This CDR3 has 18 amino acids. Germline V CDR1 and CDR2: DFQATT, SNEGSKA (reference sequence). The CDR3 protein is CSVRDWTSGTAYQETQYF. The DNA of the CDR3 is TGTAGTGTTAGAGATTGGACTAGCGGGACCGCGTACCAAGAGACTCAGTACTTC.

This chain connects TRBV12-3 or TRBV12-4 to TRBJ2-5, with D possibly being TRBD1 (5 bases). Trimming cost V 5 bases and J 5 bases, with 15 bases left between them. This CDR3 region has 14 residues. The CDR3 DNA reads TGTGCCAGCAGTCTTCAGGGATTAGAGGAGACCCAGTACTTC. Amino acid sequence: CASSLQGLEETQYF.

This clonotype was seen ten or more times. V is TRBV28 and J is TRBJ2-5; D assignment may be TRBD1 or TRBD2 (5 bases each). CDR1 is MDHEN, CDR2 SYDVKM, per germline. Trimming stripped 5 bases from V and 4 bases from J, with 11 bases between. The CDR3 runs to 13 residues. CDR3 residues: CASSPEGRETQYF. The CDR3 DNA is TGTGCCAGCAGTCCCGAGGGACGAGAGACCCAGTACTTC.